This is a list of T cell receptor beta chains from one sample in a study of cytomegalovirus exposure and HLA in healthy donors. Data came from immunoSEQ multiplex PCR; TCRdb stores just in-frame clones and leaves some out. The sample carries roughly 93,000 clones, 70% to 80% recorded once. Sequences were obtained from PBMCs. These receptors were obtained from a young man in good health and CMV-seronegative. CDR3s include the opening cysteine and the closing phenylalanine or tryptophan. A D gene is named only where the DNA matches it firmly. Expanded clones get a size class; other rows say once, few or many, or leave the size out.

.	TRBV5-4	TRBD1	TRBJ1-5	CASSNGTGYSNQPQHF	TGTGCCAGCAGCAACGGGACAGGCTATAGCAATCAGCCCCAGCATTTT
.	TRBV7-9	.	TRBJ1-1	CASSLSRPLYTEAFF	TGTGCCAGCAGCTTAAGCCGTCCTTTATACACTGAAGCTTTCTTT
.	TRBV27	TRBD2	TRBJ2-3	CASSPTGGSLNTDTQYF	TGTGCCAGCAGTCCCACGGGGGGGAGTTTGAACACAGATACGCAGTATTTT
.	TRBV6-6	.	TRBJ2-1	CASREQDNEQFF	TGTGCCAGCAGGGAACAGGATAATGAGCAGTTCTTC
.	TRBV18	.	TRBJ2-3	CASSPSWTRTDTQYF	TGTGCCAGCTCACCTTCGTGGACTCGCACAGATACGCAGTATTTT
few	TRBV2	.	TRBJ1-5	CASSRGGGVNQPQHF	TGTGCCAGCAGCCGAGGGGGGGGCGTCAATCAGCCCCAGCATTTT
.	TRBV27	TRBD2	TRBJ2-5	CASSLLGVAGRETQYF	TGTGCCAGCAGTTTACTCGGGGTAGCGGGAAGGGAGACCCAGTACTTC
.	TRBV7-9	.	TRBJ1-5	CASSSTGGGGSNQPQHF	TGTGCCAGCAGCTCTACGGGCGGAGGCGGAAGCAATCAGCCCCAGCATTTT
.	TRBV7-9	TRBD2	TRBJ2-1	CASSLALAGYNEQFF	TGTGCCAGCAGCTTAGCGCTAGCGGGCTACAATGAGCAGTTCTTC
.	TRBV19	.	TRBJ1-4	CASSIDLRATNEKLFF	TGTGCCAGTAGTATAGATCTACGCGCAACTAATGAAAAACTGTTTTTT
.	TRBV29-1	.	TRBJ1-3	CSVEQRAASGNTIYF	TGCAGCGTTGAACAGAGGGCAGCCTCTGGAAACACCATATATTTT
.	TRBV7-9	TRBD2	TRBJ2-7	CASSSHGTSGGPPYEQYF	TGTGCCAGCAGCTCTCACGGGACTAGCGGGGGGCCACCCTACGAGCAGTACTTC
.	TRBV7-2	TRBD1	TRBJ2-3	CASSSRDRRTDTQYF	TGTGCCAGCAGCTCCCGGGACAGACGCACAGATACGCAGTATTTT
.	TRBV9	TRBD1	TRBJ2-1	CASSVNDRGSDEQFF	TGTGCCAGCAGCGTAAATGACAGGGGGTCCGATGAGCAGTTCTTC
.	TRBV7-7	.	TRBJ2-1	CASSKAATGYNEQFF	TGTGCCAGCAGCAAAGCGGCGACAGGTTACAATGAGCAGTTCTTC
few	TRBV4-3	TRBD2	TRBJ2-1	CASSQLGGGYNEQFF	TGCGCCAGCAGCCAATTGGGGGGGGGATACAATGAGCAGTTCTTC
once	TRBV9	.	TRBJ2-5	CASSGGGRGTRRYQETQYF	TGTGCCAGCAGCGGCGGTGGCCGGGGAACTAGACGATATCAAGAGACCCAGTACTTC
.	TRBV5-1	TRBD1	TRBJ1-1	CASSLGDRNTEAFF	TGCGCCAGCAGCTTGGGGGACAGGAACACTGAAGCTTTCTTT
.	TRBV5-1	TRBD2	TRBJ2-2	CASSLLLGLTGPDEDTGELFF	TGCGCCAGCAGCTTGTTGCTGGGACTAACGGGGCCAGACGAGGACACCGGGGAGCTGTTTTTT
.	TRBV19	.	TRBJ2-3	CASSISSGPTDTQYF	TGTGCCAGTAGTATCTCGAGCGGCCCCACAGATACGCAGTATTTT
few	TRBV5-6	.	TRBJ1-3	CASSLSGNTIYF	TGTGCCAGCAGTTTATCGGGAAACACCATATATTTT